These T cell receptor beta chains were read from a single sample in a study of blood T cell repertoires in COVID-19. The table came from immunoSEQ multiplex PCR; TCRdb's copy has only in-frame clones and leaves some out. The repertoire holds just over 250,000 clones, with roughly 88% as singletons. The specimen was peripheral blood. The source is a woman between 65 and 79 years old with COVID-19, enrolled during active disease. Each CDR3 is given with its conserved first and last residue. D genes are given only for firm matches. Not every row has a clone size; where given, it reads once, few, many or a size class.

v_gene: TRBV7-9; abundance: few; len: 13; j_gene: TRBJ2-7; d_gene: -; CDR3aa: CASSSPRYYEQYF; CDR3nt: TGTGCCAGCAGCTCGCCCAGATACTACGAGCAGTACTTC
v_gene: TRBV5-1; abundance: -; len: 15; j_gene: TRBJ1-5; d_gene: TRBD1; CDR3aa: CASSPGTGVNQPQHF; CDR3nt: TGCGCCAGCAGCCCGGGGACAGGGGTTAATCAGCCCCAGCATTTT
v_gene: TRBV6-5; abundance: -; len: 14; j_gene: TRBJ1-5; d_gene: TRBD1; CDR3aa: CASSYGQGDQPQHF; CDR3nt: TGTGCCAGCAGTTACGGACAGGGGGATCAGCCCCAGCATTTT
v_gene: TRBV28; abundance: -; len: 15; j_gene: TRBJ1-1; d_gene: -; CDR3aa: CASSLFSQGSTEAFF; CDR3nt: TGTGCCAGCAGTTTATTTTCCCAGGGCAGCACTGAAGCTTTCTTT
v_gene: TRBV3-1/TRBV3-2; abundance: -; len: 13; j_gene: TRBJ1-5; d_gene: -; CDR3aa: CASSQTASQPQHF; CDR3nt: TGTGCCAGCAGCCAAACTGCGAGTCAGCCCCAGCATTTT
v_gene: TRBV6-5; abundance: -; len: 15; j_gene: TRBJ2-3; d_gene: TRBD1; CDR3aa: CASSRTGVLTDTQYF; CDR3nt: TGTGCCAGCAGTCGCACAGGGGTACTGACAGATACGCAGTATTTT
v_gene: TRBV3-1/TRBV3-2; abundance: -; len: 14; j_gene: TRBJ2-1; d_gene: -; CDR3aa: CASSQGGTYNEQFF; CDR3nt: TGTGCCAGCAGCCAGGGCGGGACCTACAATGAGCAGTTCTTC
v_gene: TRBV6-1; abundance: -; len: 15; j_gene: TRBJ2-7; d_gene: TRBD2; CDR3aa: CASSSRGGYSYEQYF; CDR3nt: TGTGCCAGCAGTTCCCGGGGGGGATACTCCTACGAGCAGTACTTC
v_gene: TRBV18; abundance: once; len: 16; j_gene: TRBJ1-4; d_gene: TRBD1; CDR3aa: CASSPLQDREGEKLFF; CDR3nt: TGTGCCAGCTCACCCCTCCAGGACAGGGAAGGGGAAAAACTGTTTTTT
v_gene: TRBV7-8; abundance: -; len: 14; j_gene: TRBJ2-7; d_gene: TRBD1; CDR3aa: CASSFVGQDIKQYF; CDR3nt: TGTGCCAGCAGCTTCGTGGGACAGGATATCAAGCAGTACTTC
v_gene: TRBV5-4; abundance: -; len: 12; j_gene: TRBJ2-7; d_gene: -; CDR3aa: CASSFQTETEYF; CDR3nt: TGTGCCAGCAGCTTTCAAACCGAGACTGAGTACTTC
v_gene: TRBV28; abundance: -; len: 20; j_gene: TRBJ2-1; d_gene: TRBD2; CDR3aa: CASTPSSGTSGLLGYNEQFF; CDR3nt: TGTGCCAGCACCCCCTCTAGTGGGACTAGCGGACTTTTGGGCTACAATGAGCAGTTCTTC
v_gene: TRBV7-8; abundance: -; len: 15; j_gene: TRBJ2-5; d_gene: TRBD2; CDR3aa: CASSRVFGTKKTQYF; CDR3nt: TGTGCCAGCAGCCGAGTCTTCGGGACTAAGAAGACCCAGTACTTC
v_gene: TRBV10-3; abundance: -; len: 12; j_gene: TRBJ2-7; d_gene: -; CDR3aa: CAITSSFNEQYF; CDR3nt: TGTGCCATAACTAGTTCTTTTAACGAGCAGTACTTC
v_gene: TRBV9; abundance: -; len: 14; j_gene: TRBJ2-7; d_gene: TRBD2; CDR3aa: CASSRAGGTYEQYF; CDR3nt: TGTGCCAGCTCGAGGGCGGGAGGGACCTACGAGCAGTACTTC
v_gene: TRBV2; abundance: -; len: 12; j_gene: TRBJ2-3; d_gene: -; CDR3aa: CASRRLADTQYF; CDR3nt: TGTGCCAGCAGACGATTAGCAGATACGCAGTATTTT
v_gene: TRBV9; abundance: -; len: 16; j_gene: TRBJ2-5; d_gene: -; CDR3aa: CASSVVAGVSVETQYF; CDR3nt: TGTGCCAGCAGCGTAGTGGCCGGAGTTTCGGTGGAGACCCAGTACTTC
v_gene: TRBV6-5; abundance: -; len: 14; j_gene: TRBJ1-3; d_gene: -; CDR3aa: CATTGGVAGNTIYF; CDR3nt: TGTGCCACCACGGGCGGGGTCGCTGGAAACACCATATATTTT
v_gene: TRBV28; abundance: -; len: 14; j_gene: TRBJ1-5; d_gene: -; CDR3aa: CASSLLLSNQPQHF; CDR3nt: TGTGCCAGCAGTTTACTCTTGAGCAATCAGCCCCAGCATTTT
v_gene: TRBV7-8; abundance: -; len: 15; j_gene: TRBJ1-4; d_gene: -; CDR3aa: CASSPRGVFNEKLFF; CDR3nt: TGTGCCAGCAGCCCCCGCGGAGTGTTTAATGAAAAACTGTTTTTT
v_gene: TRBV27; abundance: -; len: 14; j_gene: TRBJ2-2; d_gene: -; CDR3aa: CASSFTGWAGELFF; CDR3nt: TGTGCCAGCAGTTTCACGGGGTGGGCCGGGGAGCTGTTTTTT
v_gene: TRBV2; abundance: few; len: 18; j_gene: TRBJ1-6; d_gene: TRBD1; CDR3aa: CASSPPGAGGALGSPLHF; CDR3nt: TGTGCCAGCAGTCCACCCGGTGCAGGGGGCGCGTTGGGTTCACCCCTCCACTTT
v_gene: TRBV4-1; abundance: -; len: 17; j_gene: TRBJ2-1; d_gene: -; CDR3aa: CASSQGEAGGEYNEQFF; CDR3nt: TGCGCCAGCAGCCAAGGTGAGGCGGGTGGGGAATACAATGAGCAGTTCTTC
v_gene: TRBV28; abundance: -; len: 14; j_gene: TRBJ1-1; d_gene: -; CDR3aa: CASSLLSMNTEAFF; CDR3nt: TGTGCCAGCAGTTTACTTAGCATGAACACTGAAGCTTTCTTT
v_gene: TRBV15; abundance: -; len: 15; j_gene: TRBJ1-4; d_gene: TRBD1; CDR3aa: CATSTWTGRNEKLFF; CDR3nt: TGTGCCACCAGCACCTGGACAGGCCGGAATGAAAAACTGTTTTTT
v_gene: TRBV5-1; abundance: -; len: 15; j_gene: TRBJ2-2; d_gene: -; CDR3aa: CASSLEASLIGELFF; CDR3nt: TGCGCCAGCAGCTTAGAGGCTAGCTTGATCGGGGAGCTGTTTTTT
v_gene: TRBV29-1; abundance: -; len: 14; j_gene: TRBJ2-3; d_gene: -; CDR3aa: CSGRDKSGTDTQYF; CDR3nt: TGCAGCGGAAGGGACAAGTCAGGTACAGATACGCAGTATTTT
v_gene: TRBV27; abundance: -; len: 17; j_gene: TRBJ1-5; d_gene: TRBD1; CDR3aa: CASSRTVTGGGGQPQHF; CDR3nt: TGTGCCAGCAGTCGAACCGTAACAGGGGGAGGGGGCCAGCCCCAGCATTTT
v_gene: TRBV7-2; abundance: -; len: 15; j_gene: TRBJ2-1; d_gene: TRBD1; CDR3aa: CASSSDRGAYNEQFF; CDR3nt: TGTGCCAGCAGCTCGGACAGGGGCGCTTACAATGAGCAGTTCTTC
v_gene: TRBV18; abundance: -; len: 13; j_gene: TRBJ2-5; d_gene: TRBD2; CDR3aa: CASSGTNDETQYF; CDR3nt: TGTGCCAGCTCAGGGACTAACGACGAGACCCAGTACTTC
v_gene: TRBV4-1; abundance: -; len: 17; j_gene: TRBJ2-7; d_gene: TRBD1; CDR3aa: CASSQAQSGTGLYEQYF; CDR3nt: TGCGCCAGCAGCCAAGCCCAGTCCGGGACAGGCCTATACGAGCAGTACTTC
v_gene: TRBV4-1; abundance: once; len: 13; j_gene: TRBJ2-1; d_gene: -; CDR3aa: CASSHPTRNEQFF; CDR3nt: TGCGCCAGCAGCCATCCAACTAGGAATGAGCAGTTCTTC
v_gene: TRBV28; abundance: many; len: 15; j_gene: TRBJ2-2; d_gene: -; CDR3aa: CASSGGGAVTGELFF; CDR3nt: TGTGCCAGCAGTGGAGGTGGCGCGGTCACCGGGGAGCTGTTTTTT
v_gene: TRBV30; abundance: -; len: 16; j_gene: TRBJ1-6; d_gene: -; CDR3aa: CAWSVLRTSHNSPLHF; CDR3nt: TGTGCCTGGAGTGTTCTGCGGACTAGTCATAATTCACCCCTCCACTTT
v_gene: TRBV18; abundance: -; len: 15; j_gene: TRBJ1-3; d_gene: -; CDR3aa: CASSPSSGLGNTIYF; CDR3nt: TGTGCCAGCTCACCCTCTTCGGGTTTGGGAAACACCATATATTTT
v_gene: TRBV29-1; abundance: -; len: 13; j_gene: TRBJ1-3; d_gene: -; CDR3aa: CSVVEGSGNTIYF; CDR3nt: TGCAGCGTTGTCGAGGGATCTGGAAACACCATATATTTT
v_gene: TRBV12-3/TRBV12-4; abundance: -; len: 13; j_gene: TRBJ2-1; d_gene: -; CDR3aa: CASARHGDNEQFF; CDR3nt: TGTGCCAGCGCCCGTCACGGTGACAATGAGCAGTTCTTC
v_gene: TRBV7-9; abundance: once; len: 13; j_gene: TRBJ1-2; d_gene: TRBD1; CDR3aa: CASSAGQGDGYTF; CDR3nt: TGTGCCAGCAGCGCAGGACAGGGCGATGGCTACACCTTC
v_gene: TRBV3-1/TRBV3-2; abundance: -; len: 14; j_gene: TRBJ2-7; d_gene: -; CDR3aa: CASSQDWSSYEQYF; CDR3nt: TGTGCCAGCAGCCAAGATTGGAGCTCCTACGAGCAGTACTTC
v_gene: TRBV27; abundance: few; len: 16; j_gene: TRBJ1-2; d_gene: -; CDR3aa: CASSLSYRAGLGGYTF; CDR3nt: TGTGCCAGCAGTTTAAGTTATCGGGCAGGGCTAGGTGGCTACACCTTC
v_gene: TRBV2; abundance: -; len: 15; j_gene: TRBJ1-6; d_gene: -; CDR3aa: CASRESSSYNSPLHF; CDR3nt: TGTGCCAGCAGGGAATCGAGCTCCTATAATTCACCCCTCCACTTT
v_gene: TRBV6-5; abundance: -; len: 15; j_gene: TRBJ2-5; d_gene: -; CDR3aa: CASSGPGWYTETQYF; CDR3nt: TGTGCCAGCAGCGGACCGGGGTGGTATACGGAGACCCAGTACTTC
v_gene: TRBV5-1; abundance: -; len: 14; j_gene: TRBJ2-1; d_gene: TRBD2; CDR3aa: CASSPILAKNEQFF; CDR3nt: TGCGCCAGCAGCCCGATACTAGCGAAGAATGAGCAGTTCTTC
v_gene: TRBV11-1; abundance: -; len: 13; j_gene: TRBJ1-2; d_gene: -; CDR3aa: CASSGPGHFGYTF; CDR3nt: TGTGCCAGCAGTGGGCCGGGACACTTCGGCTACACCTTC
v_gene: TRBV6-2/TRBV6-3; abundance: -; len: 11; j_gene: TRBJ2-7; d_gene: -; CDR3aa: CASSRLDEQYF; CDR3nt: TGTGCCAGCAGCCGACTTGACGAGCAGTACTTC
v_gene: TRBV11-2; abundance: -; len: 16; j_gene: TRBJ2-7; d_gene: TRBD1; CDR3aa: CASSLRQGQQAYEQYF; CDR3nt: TGTGCCAGCAGCTTACGACAGGGGCAGCAGGCCTACGAGCAGTACTTC
v_gene: TRBV12-5; abundance: -; len: 17; j_gene: TRBJ2-1; d_gene: TRBD2; CDR3aa: CASGFLTAGTSGHEQFF; CDR3nt: TGTGCTAGTGGTTTCCTAACAGCCGGGACTAGCGGCCATGAGCAGTTCTTC
v_gene: TRBV6-5; abundance: -; len: 14; j_gene: TRBJ2-1; d_gene: TRBD1; CDR3aa: CASSYDREYGEQFF; CDR3nt: TGTGCCAGCAGTTACGACAGGGAATACGGTGAGCAGTTCTTC
v_gene: TRBV19; abundance: -; len: 15; j_gene: TRBJ2-2; d_gene: TRBD2; CDR3aa: CASSIAGRAAGELFF; CDR3nt: TGTGCCAGTAGTATAGCCGGGAGGGCCGCCGGGGAGCTGTTTTTT
v_gene: TRBV19; abundance: -; len: 13; j_gene: TRBJ1-1; d_gene: -; CDR3aa: CASNTWRETEAFF; CDR3nt: TGTGCCAGTAATACGTGGAGGGAGACTGAAGCTTTCTTT
v_gene: TRBV7-3; abundance: -; len: 12; j_gene: TRBJ2-1; d_gene: -; CDR3aa: CASSFIGGGQFF; CDR3nt: TGTGCCAGCAGCTTCATCGGGGGAGGGCAGTTCTTC